A single sample gave rise to the 32 T cell receptor beta chains below, sequenced in a study of patients and donors after allogeneic stem cell transplantation. TCRdb redid the calling of the RT-PCR reads with MiXCR, one entry per CDR3 protein. The data hold 30,000 to 35,000 distinct CDR3 sequences, with around 6.8% observed a single time. The sequencing sample was made of blood, either unsorted or a sorted T cell fraction (not recorded which). The receptors derive from a human donor who was either an allogeneic HSCT recipient or a stem cell or donor lymphocyte infusion donor (not recorded which). It is not recorded whose cells these are; they may come from a transplant donor.

The sample holds many counts of this clonotype. V and J are TRBV27 and TRBJ2-1; D is unclear. The V end was cut by 5 bases, the J end by 8 bases, with 22 bases between. There are 16 residues in the CDR3. Germline-derived CDR1 and CDR2 are MNHEY and SMNVEV (reference sequence). The CDR3 bases are TGTGCCAGCAGTCCCCGACCCCCTAAAGGATTCCATGAGCAGTTCTTC. Translated, it gives CASSPRPPKGFHEQFF.

This clonotype was counted a few times. The chain links TRBV19 to TRBJ1-5, with D possibly matching TRBD1 (6 bases). This CDR3 is built from 15 residues. V was cut by 6 bases and J by 4 bases, with 16 bases left in between. Per the germline V gene, CDR1 is LNHDA and CDR2 is SQIVND (reference sequence). The CDR3 nucleotides read TGTGCCAGTAGCCAACAGGGATATCTTAATCAGCCCCAGCATTTT. Its translation is CASSQQGYLNQPQHF. Drawing the rest from reference TRBV19 and TRBJ1-5, the complete variable domain is DGGITQSPKYLFRKEGQNVTLSCEQNLNHDAMYWYRQDPGQGLRLIYYSQIVNDFQKGDIAEGYSVSREKKESFPLTVTSAQKNPTAFYLCASSQQGYLNQPQHFGDGTRLSIL.

This clonotype was seen at least ten times. The chain links TRBV7-8 to TRBJ1-3; D is unresolved. The V end was cut by 5 bases, the J end by 2 bases, with 10 bases between. This CDR3 spans 14 amino acids. CDR1 is SGHVS, CDR2 FQNEAQ, per germline. CDR3 loop: CASSVRGTGNTIYF. DNA for the CDR3: TGTGCCAGCAGCGTCCGGGGAACTGGAAACACCATATATTTT.

Points on this clonotype: This could be a read error, since a much larger clone is one nucleotide away. The rearrangement joins TRBV6-2 or TRBV6-3 to TRBJ1-2; tentative D call: TRBD1 (5 bases). This CDR3 has 13 amino acids. CDR1 is MNHEY and CDR2 is SVGEGT in the germline V gene. The CDR3: CSSSYSGLYGYTF. The CDR3 DNA sequence: TGTTCCAGCAGTTACTCAGGGCTCTATGGCTACACCTTC.

This clonotype was found many times. The rearrangement joins TRBV2 to TRBJ1-2; possibly TRBD1 for D (5 bases). The CDR3 length is 11 residues. Germline V gene data show CDR1 as SNHLY and CDR2 as FYNNEI. The CDR3 loop is CVGTALLGYTF. CDR3 nucleotide sequence: TGTGTCGGGACCGCTTTATTGGGCTACACCTTC.

This clonotype was found many times. V gene TRBV19 combines with J gene TRBJ1-2; TRBD1 might be the D (5 bases). Germline-derived CDR1 and CDR2 are LNHDA and SQIVND (reference sequence). Trimming cost V 3 bases and J 4 bases, with 9 bases left between them. This CDR3 is 13 amino acids long. CDR3 in amino acids: CASSIRDSYGYTF. The DNA of the CDR3 is TGTGCCAGTAGTATTCGAGACAGCTATGGCTACACCTTC.

There are many counts of this clonotype. The chain combines TRBV2 with TRBJ2-3; 7 bases line up with TRBD2. The CDR3 length is 15 residues. The V gene end was trimmed by 5 bases and the J gene end by 4 bases; junction bases not matched to a gene: 9. CDR1 and CDR2 (germline): SNHLY, FYNNEI. This chain's CDR3 is CASSSRTSVADTQYF. The CDR3 DNA reads TGTGCCAGCAGTTCCAGGACTAGTGTGGCAGATACGCAGTATTTT.

This clonotype was observed many times. The rearrangement links TRBV24-1 to TRBJ2-2; D gene ambiguous. Germline lookup yields CDR1 KGHDR and CDR2 SFDVKD. V lost 10 bases to trimming and J lost 0 bases, with 17 bases between them. The CDR3 consists of 16 residues. The CDR3 DNA reads as TGTGCCACAGCCAAAGCCACAGCAGCGAACACCGGGGAGCTGTTTTTT. It encodes CATAKATAANTGELFF.

This clonotype was recorded many times. The chain uses TRBV15 and TRBJ1-1; a weak D match, TRBD1 (5 bases). This CDR3 region has 17 residues. V was cut by 0 bases and J by 4 bases, with 18 bases left in between. Germline CDR1 is LNHNV and CDR2 is YYDKDF (reference sequence). Here the CDR3 reads CATSRDRGRAGGTEAFF. CDR3 nucleotides: TGTGCCACCAGCAGAGATCGGGGCAGGGCGGGGGGCACTGAAGCTTTCTTT. Variable domain in full (rest from reference TRBV15 and TRBJ1-1): DAMVIQNPRYQVTQFGKPVTLSCSQTLNHNVMYWYQQKSSQAPKLLFHYYDKDFNNEADTPDNFQSRRPNTSFCFLDIRSPGLGDTAMYLCATSRDRGRAGGTEAFFGQGTRLTVV.

This chain links TRBV20-1 with TRBJ2-7; TRBD1 matches 10 bases. Germline CDR1 reads DFQATT; CDR2 reads SNEGSKA (reference sequence). This CDR3 spans 16 amino acids. The V segment lost 0 bases and the J segment 1 base; nucleotides outside the gene matches: 6. The CDR3 region is CSARDIGTGDSYEQYF. In nucleotides, the CDR3 is TGCAGTGCTAGAGATATCGGGACAGGGGATTCCTACGAGCAGTACTTC.

This clonotype was observed a handful of times. One junction end disagrees with the germline gene, perhaps due to a read error. The genes are TRBV25-1 and TRBJ2-3, with 12 nucleotides matching TRBD2. Germline CDR1 reads MGHDK; CDR2 reads SYGVNS. There are 16 residues in the CDR3. The CDR3 region is CASSDSSGRARGTRYF. The CDR3 DNA reads as TGTGCCAGCAGTGATTCTAGCGGGAGGGCCCGAGGTACGCGGTATTTT.

Ten or more counts support this clonotype. V gene TRBV24-1 combines with J gene TRBJ2-3; D may correspond to TRBD1 or TRBD2 (5 bases each). Germline V lookup: CDR1 KGHDR, CDR2 SFDVKD. V lost 7 bases to trimming and J lost 4 bases, with 5 bases between them. This CDR3 is built from 11 residues. The chain's CDR3 is CATRGADTQYF. Written as DNA, the CDR3 is TGTGCCACCAGGGGGGCAGATACGCAGTATTTT.

In its sample, this clonotype is hyperexpanded. This sequence joins TRBV18 and TRBJ1-3; D gene uncertain. The CDR3 totals 15 residues. Trimming pared 1 base from V and 0 bases from J, leaving 7 bases between. Per germline, CDR1 KGHSH and CDR2 LQKENI. CDR3 nucleotide sequence: TGTGCCAGCTCACCACTTCAATTCTCTGGAAACACCATATATTTT. It is translated as CASSPLQFSGNTIYF.

This clonotype was counted at least ten times. V usage is TRBV5-1 and J usage is TRBJ2-4; D is uncertain. Per germline, CDR1 SGHRS and CDR2 YFSETQ. The CDR3 contains 14 residues. Trimming left V 0 bases short and J 6 bases short, with 10 bases between. In DNA form, the CDR3 reads TGCGCCAGCAGCTTGGGACTGGCGCCAAACATTCAGTACTTC. The encoded protein is CASSLGLAPNIQYF.

This chain uses TRBV19 with TRBJ2-2; no clear D gene. Germline CDR1 is LNHDA and CDR2 is SQIVND (reference sequence). Trimming removed 10 bases at V and 5 bases at J, with 17 bases between. The CDR3 is 14 residues long. The DNA of the CDR3 is TGTGCCACCACCGCTGAAAGGCGAACCGGGGAGCTGTTTTTT. This codes for CATTAERRTGELFF.

The rearrangement uses TRBV30 and TRBJ2-5, with TRBD2 identical over 10 bases. The CDR3 is 15 amino acids. Trimming cost V 0 bases and J 3 bases; bases outside gene matches: 4. Per germline, CDR1 GTSNPN and CDR2 SVGIG (reference sequence). CDR3 protein: CAWSVGLAGEETQYF. The CDR3 bases are TGTGCCTGGAGTGTAGGGCTAGCGGGGGAAGAGACCCAGTACTTC.

There are many counts of this clonotype. This rearrangement joins TRBV11-3 to TRBJ2-3; D is unclear. Trimming stripped 5 bases from V and 0 bases from J, with 15 bases between. The CDR3 totals 16 residues. Per the germline V gene, CDR1 is SGHNT and CDR2 is YENEEA. The CDR3 bases are TGTGCCAGCAGCCCCCTCGCCGGCGGAAGCACAGATACGCAGTATTTT. The encoded protein is CASSPLAGGSTDTQYF.

This clonotype was observed many times. This chain connects TRBV7-9 to TRBJ1-1, with D possibly matching TRBD1 (5 bases). The V gene's germline CDR1 is SEHNR and CDR2 FQNEAQ (reference sequence). Trimming stripped 2 bases from V and 0 bases from J, with 7 bases between. CDR3 length equals 14 residues. The CDR3 spells CASSLSGMNTEAFF. The CDR3 DNA reads as TGTGCCAGCAGCTTATCAGGGATGAACACTGAAGCTTTCTTT.

This clonotype was recorded many times. This sequence joins TRBV20-1 and TRBJ2-3, with TRBD2 matching over 12 bases. The J segment lost 2 bases and the V segment lost 5 bases, leaving 8 bases of the junction unmatched. Germline CDR1 DFQATT, CDR2 SNEGSKA (reference sequence). CDR3 length: 16 amino acids. CDR3 sequence: CSASKLAGGFTDTQYF. In DNA, the CDR3 is TGCAGTGCTTCGAAACTAGCGGGAGGCTTCACAGATACGCAGTATTTT.

This clonotype was observed at least ten times. This chain links TRBV30 with TRBJ1-2; the D gene is possibly TRBD1 (6 bases). The V end was cut by 6 bases, the J end by 4 bases, with 12 bases between. Germline V CDR1 and CDR2: GTSNPN, SVGIG (reference sequence). CDR3 length: 12 amino acids. CDR3 loop: CACDDRSYGYTF. The CDR3 nucleotides are TGTGCCTGCGACGACAGGTCCTATGGCTACACCTTC.

The CDR3 DNA is TGTGCCAGTAAAAGAGGATCGATAGCGGGCATCACAGATACGCAGTATTTT. Amino acids: CASKRGSIAGITDTQYF. The chain couples TRBV19 to TRBJ2-3; TRBD2 matches 7 bases. The CDR3 is 17 residues long. CDR1 is LNHDA and CDR2 is SQIVND in the germline V gene (reference sequence). Unmatched junction bases numbered 15, after V lost 7 bases and J lost 2 bases.

This clonotype was seen many times. The chain employs TRBV4-3 and TRBJ2-1; 13 positions match TRBD2. J gave up 9 bases and V 1 base, and 9 bases lay outside the gene matches. CDR3 size: 17 residues. Germline lookup yields CDR1 LGHNA and CDR2 YSLEER. The CDR3, as DNA: TGCGCCAGCAGCCAAGCATTACTAGCGGGAGGGCCGATTGAGCAGTTCTTC. Translating gives CASSQALLAGGPIEQFF.

There are many counts of this clonotype. This chain connects TRBV9 to TRBJ1-3; D unresolved. V lost 4 bases and J 0 bases, leaving 11 bases between the germline ends. Germline assignment: CDR1 SGDLS and CDR2 YYNGEE. The CDR3 extends over 15 amino acids. The CDR3 coding sequence is TGTGCCAGCAGCCCCCGGATCGCCTCTGGAAACACCATATATTTT. This translates into CASSPRIASGNTIYF. Together with reference TRBV9 and TRBJ1-3, the CDR3 gives the full variable domain: DSGVTQTPKHLITATGQRVTLRCSPRSGDLSVYWYQQSLDQGLQFLIQYYNGEERAKGNILERFSAQQFPDLHSELNLSSLELGDSALYFCASSPRIASGNTIYFGEGSWLTVV.

Relative to its sample, this clonotype is medium-sized. The chain joins TRBV18 to TRBJ1-1; possibly TRBD1 for D (6 bases). The germline V gene encodes CDR1 KGHSH and CDR2 LQKENI. The CDR3 loop spans 15 amino acids. Trimming took off 2 bases at V and 2 bases at J, with 12 bases between the two ends. The CDR3 sequence: CASSPFTGINTEAFF. CDR3 nucleotides: TGTGCCAGCTCACCATTTACAGGGATAAACACTGAAGCTTTCTTT.

This chain joins TRBV7-9 and TRBJ2-7; 14 bases match TRBD2. The CDR3 extends over 16 amino acids. Germline lookup yields CDR1 SEHNR and CDR2 FQNEAQ (reference sequence). V lost 5 bases and J lost 3; bases outside the gene matches: 6. CDR3 sequence: CASSPTGTSGSYEQYF. In DNA form, the CDR3 reads TGTGCCAGCAGCCCTACGGGGACTAGCGGGAGCTACGAGCAGTACTTC.

CDR3 in DNA: TGTGCCAGCAGTTTATCCGGGACTAGCAGGAATGAGCAGTTCTTC. As protein: CASSLSGTSRNEQFF. The chain couples TRBV6-5 to TRBJ2-1; 9 bases map to TRBD2. With V trimmed by 4 bases and J by 7 bases, 8 bases remained unmatched. CDR1 is MNHEY, CDR2 SVGAGI, per germline. The CDR3 loop spans 15 amino acids.

V and J are TRBV18 and TRBJ1-1; the D gene is possibly TRBD1 (5 bases). CDR1 and CDR2 (germline): KGHSH, LQKENI. V was clipped by 4 bases and J by 8 bases, with 11 bases between them. The CDR3 has 12 residues. In DNA form, the CDR3 reads TGTGCCAGCTCACAGGGACCGTCCGAAGCTTTCTTT. It encodes CASSQGPSEAFF.

This clonotype came up many times. V and J are TRBV5-1 and TRBJ2-2; no reliable D call. V lost 4 bases and J lost 5, with 6 bases in between. Germline V lookup: CDR1 SGHRS, CDR2 YFSETQ. The CDR3 is 12 residues long. CDR3 DNA sequence: TGCGCCAGCAGCGATAGAACCGGGGAGCTGTTTTTT. Translation: CASSDRTGELFF.

This clonotype has more than one count but fewer than ten. The rearrangement joins TRBV29-1 to TRBJ2-2, with 7 bases matching TRBD2. J was trimmed by 0 bases and V by 4 bases; bases with no gene match: 5. Germline assignment: CDR1 SQVTM and CDR2 ANQGSEA. CDR3 size: 15 residues. CDR3 sequence reads: CSVGWGLPNTGELFF. The CDR3 bases are TGCAGCGTTGGCTGGGGACTACCGAACACCGGGGAGCTGTTTTTT.

The V gene is TRBV12-3 or TRBV12-4, the J gene TRBJ2-1, with D perhaps being TRBD1 or TRBD2 (5 bases each). CDR3 size: 14 residues. V gave up 0 bases and J gave up 10 bases, with 13 bases separating them. This CDR3 reads CASSLAGVGGEQFF. CDR3 DNA sequence: TGTGCCAGCAGTTTAGCGGGGGTTGGCGGGGAGCAGTTCTTC.

This clonotype ranks as medium-sized. The J gene is TRBJ1-1, the V gene TRBV4-1; D ambiguous. This CDR3 is built from 17 residues. Germline CDR1 reads MGHRA; CDR2 reads YSYEKL. The V gene lost 0 bases and the J gene lost 1 base, with 15 bases spanning the gap. CDR3 DNA sequence: TGCGCCAGCAGCCAAGAAATGGTCCAGGTGAGGAACACTGAAGCTTTCTTT. It is translated as CASSQEMVQVRNTEAFF.

This clonotype has more than one count but fewer than ten. The V gene is TRBV3-1, the J gene TRBJ2-1; 9 bases are a match to TRBD2. Germline-derived CDR1 and CDR2 are LGHDT and YNNKEL (reference sequence). The ends lost 7 bases at V and 0 bases at J; junction bases unmatched: 7. The CDR3 spans 16 residues. Here the CDR3 reads CASTSGTGSSYNEQFF. CDR3 in DNA: TGTGCCAGCACTAGCGGGACGGGTAGCTCCTACAATGAGCAGTTCTTC.